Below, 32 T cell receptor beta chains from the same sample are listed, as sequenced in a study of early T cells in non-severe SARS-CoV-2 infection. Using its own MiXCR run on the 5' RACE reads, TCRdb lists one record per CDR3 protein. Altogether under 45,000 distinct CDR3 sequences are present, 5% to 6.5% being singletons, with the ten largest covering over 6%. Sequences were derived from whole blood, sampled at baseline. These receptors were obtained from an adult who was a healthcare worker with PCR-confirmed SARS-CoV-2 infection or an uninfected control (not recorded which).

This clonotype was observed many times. In nucleotides, the CDR3 is TGTGCCAGCTCACCTTTCAGTGTAGGGGCTACCACCTACGAGCAGTACGTC. Protein product: CASSPFSVGATTYEQYV. The rearrangement links TRBV18 to TRBJ2-7, with TRBD1 as a possible D gene (5 bases). CDR1 is KGHSH, CDR2 LQKENI, per germline. V was trimmed by 3 bases and J by 2 bases, leaving 20 bases between them. CDR3 length: 17 amino acids.

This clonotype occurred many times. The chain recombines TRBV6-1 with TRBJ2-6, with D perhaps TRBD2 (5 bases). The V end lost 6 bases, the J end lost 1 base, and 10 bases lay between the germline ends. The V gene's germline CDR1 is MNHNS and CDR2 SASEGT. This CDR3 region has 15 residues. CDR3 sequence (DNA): TGTGCCAGCAGAGCAGGAGGATCTGGGGCCAACGTCCTGACTTTC. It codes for CASRAGGSGANVLTF.

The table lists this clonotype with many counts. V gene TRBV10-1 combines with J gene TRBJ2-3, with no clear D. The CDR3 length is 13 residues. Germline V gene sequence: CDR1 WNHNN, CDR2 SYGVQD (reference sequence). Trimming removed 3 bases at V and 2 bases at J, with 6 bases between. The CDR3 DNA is TGCGCCAGCAGTGAATCCCTCACAGATACGCAGTATTTT. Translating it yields CASSESLTDTQYF.

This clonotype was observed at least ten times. This CDR3 reads CAISDAIRSSYEQYF. The DNA of the CDR3 is TGTGCCATCAGTGACGCCATAAGGAGCTCCTACGAGCAGTACTTC. The rearrangement links TRBV10-3 to TRBJ2-7; D gene ambiguous. The CDR3 length is 15 residues. Deletions cut 3 bases from V and 0 bases from J, with 12 bases between. Germline assignment: CDR1 ENHRY and CDR2 SYGVKD.

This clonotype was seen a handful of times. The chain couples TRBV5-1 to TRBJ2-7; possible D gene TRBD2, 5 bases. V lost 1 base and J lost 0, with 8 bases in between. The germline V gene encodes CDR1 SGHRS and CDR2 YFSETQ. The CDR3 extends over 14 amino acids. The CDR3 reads CASSLRRGSYEQYF. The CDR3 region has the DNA TGCGCCAGCAGCTTGCGACGGGGCTCCTACGAGCAGTACTTC.

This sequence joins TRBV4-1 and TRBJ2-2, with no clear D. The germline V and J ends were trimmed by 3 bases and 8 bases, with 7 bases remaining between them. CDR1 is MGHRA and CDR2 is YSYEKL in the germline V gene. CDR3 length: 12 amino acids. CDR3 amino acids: CASSQQAGELFF. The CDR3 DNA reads TGCGCCAGCAGCCAGCAGGCGGGGGAGCTGTTTTTT.

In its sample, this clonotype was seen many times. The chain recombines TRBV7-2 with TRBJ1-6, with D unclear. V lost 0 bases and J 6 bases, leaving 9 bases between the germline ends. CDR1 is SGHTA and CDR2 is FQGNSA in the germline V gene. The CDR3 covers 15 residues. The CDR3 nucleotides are TGTGCCAGCAGCTTAGCGGCAGGAAGTAATTCACCCCTCCACTTT. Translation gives CASSLAAGSNSPLHF.

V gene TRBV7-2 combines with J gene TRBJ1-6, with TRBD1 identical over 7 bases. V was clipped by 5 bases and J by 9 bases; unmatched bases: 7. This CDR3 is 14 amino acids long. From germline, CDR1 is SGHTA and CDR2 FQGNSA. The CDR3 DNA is TGTGCCAGCAGCCCGGGACAGTCAAGTTCACCCCTCCACTTT. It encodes CASSPGQSSSPLHF.

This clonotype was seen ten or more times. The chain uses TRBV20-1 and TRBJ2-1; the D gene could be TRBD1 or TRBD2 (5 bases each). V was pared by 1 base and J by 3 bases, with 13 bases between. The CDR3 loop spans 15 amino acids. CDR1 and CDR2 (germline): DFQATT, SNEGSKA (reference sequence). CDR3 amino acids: CSARGPGPDYNEQFF. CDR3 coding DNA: TGCAGTGCTAGAGGCCCGGGACCCGACTACAATGAGCAGTTCTTC.

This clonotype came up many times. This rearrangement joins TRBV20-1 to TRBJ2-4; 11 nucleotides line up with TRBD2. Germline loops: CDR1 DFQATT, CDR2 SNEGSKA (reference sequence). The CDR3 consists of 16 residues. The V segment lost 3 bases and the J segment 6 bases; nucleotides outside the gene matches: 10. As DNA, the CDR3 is TGCAGTGCTAGCGGAGGGACTAGCGGATGGGGAAACATTCAGTACTTC. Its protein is CSASGGTSGWGNIQYF.

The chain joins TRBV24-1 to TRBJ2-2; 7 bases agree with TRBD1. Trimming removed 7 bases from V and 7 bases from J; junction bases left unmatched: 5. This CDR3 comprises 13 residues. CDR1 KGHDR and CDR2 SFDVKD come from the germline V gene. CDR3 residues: CATRNRGDGELFF. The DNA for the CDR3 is TGTGCCACCAGGAACAGGGGCGACGGGGAGCTGTTTTTT.

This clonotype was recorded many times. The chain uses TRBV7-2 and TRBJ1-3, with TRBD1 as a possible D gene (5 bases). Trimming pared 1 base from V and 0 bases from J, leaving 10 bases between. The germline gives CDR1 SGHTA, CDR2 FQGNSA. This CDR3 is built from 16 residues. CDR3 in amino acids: CASSLGQGTSGNTIYF. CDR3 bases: TGTGCCAGCAGCTTAGGTCAGGGCACCTCTGGAAACACCATATATTTT.

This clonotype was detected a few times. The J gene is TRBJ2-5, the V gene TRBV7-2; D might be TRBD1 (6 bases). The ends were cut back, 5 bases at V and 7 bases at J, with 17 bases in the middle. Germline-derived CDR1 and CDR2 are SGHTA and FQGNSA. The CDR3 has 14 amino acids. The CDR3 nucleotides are TGTGCCAGCAGCCCGGGGAGAGGGGGAGTGACCCAGTACTTC. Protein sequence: CASSPGRGGVTQYF.

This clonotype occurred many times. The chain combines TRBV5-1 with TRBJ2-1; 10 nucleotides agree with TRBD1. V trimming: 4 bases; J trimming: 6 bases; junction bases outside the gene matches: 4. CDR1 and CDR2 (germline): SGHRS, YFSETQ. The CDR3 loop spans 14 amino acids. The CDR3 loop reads CASSGGQGVNEQFF. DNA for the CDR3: TGCGCCAGCAGCGGAGGACAGGGGGTCAATGAGCAGTTCTTC. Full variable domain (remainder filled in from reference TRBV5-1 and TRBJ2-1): KAGVTQTPRYLIKTRGQQVTLSCSPISGHRSVSWYQQTPGQGLQFLFEYFSETQRNKGNFPGRFSGRQFSNSRSEMNVSTLELGDSALYLCASSGGQGVNEQFFGPGTRLTVL.

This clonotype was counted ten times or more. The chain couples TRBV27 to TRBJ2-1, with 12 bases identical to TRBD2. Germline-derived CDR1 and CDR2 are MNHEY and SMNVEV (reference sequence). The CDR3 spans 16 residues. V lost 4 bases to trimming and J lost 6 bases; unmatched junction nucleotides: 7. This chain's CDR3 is CASSSSGLAGFNEQFF. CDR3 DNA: TGTGCCAGCAGTTCCTCCGGACTAGCGGGATTCAATGAGCAGTTCTTC.

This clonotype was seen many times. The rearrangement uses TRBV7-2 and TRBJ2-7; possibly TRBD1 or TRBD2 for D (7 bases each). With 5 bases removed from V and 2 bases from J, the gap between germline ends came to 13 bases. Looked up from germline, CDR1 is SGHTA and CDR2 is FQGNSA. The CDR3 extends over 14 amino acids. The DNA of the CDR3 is TGTGCCAGCAGCCCCGCAGGGGGGGCCTACGAGCAGTACGTC. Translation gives CASSPAGGAYEQYV.

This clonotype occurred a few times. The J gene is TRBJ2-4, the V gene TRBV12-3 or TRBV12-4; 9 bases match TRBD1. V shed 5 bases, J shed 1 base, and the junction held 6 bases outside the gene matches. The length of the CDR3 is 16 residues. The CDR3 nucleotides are TGTGCCAGCAGTCTAGGACAGGGGATGGCCAAAAACATTCAGTACTTC. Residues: CASSLGQGMAKNIQYF.

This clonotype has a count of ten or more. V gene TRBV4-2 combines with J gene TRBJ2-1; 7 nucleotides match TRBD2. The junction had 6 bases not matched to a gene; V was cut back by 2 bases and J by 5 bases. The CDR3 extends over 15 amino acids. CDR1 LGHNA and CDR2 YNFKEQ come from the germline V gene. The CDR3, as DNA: TGTGCCAGCAGCCAACGGGGGGACCCTAACAATGAGCAGTTCTTC. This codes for CASSQRGDPNNEQFF.

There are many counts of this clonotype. CDR3 amino acids: CASSFYSRGTDTQYF. DNA of the CDR3: TGTGCCAGCAGTTTTTACTCTAGGGGCACAGATACGCAGTATTTT. The rearrangement links TRBV27 to TRBJ2-3; D gene ambiguous. Per the germline V gene, CDR1 is MNHEY and CDR2 is SMNVEV (reference sequence). The CDR3 is 15 residues long. V lost 3 bases to trimming and J lost 1 base, with 11 bases between them.

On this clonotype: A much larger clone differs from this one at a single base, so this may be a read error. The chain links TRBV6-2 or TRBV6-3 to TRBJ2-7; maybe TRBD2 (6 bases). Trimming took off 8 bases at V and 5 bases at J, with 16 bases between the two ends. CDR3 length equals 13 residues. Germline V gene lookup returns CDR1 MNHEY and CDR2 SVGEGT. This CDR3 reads CASGRSNWNEQYV. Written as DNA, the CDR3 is TGTGCCAGCGGGAGGAGTAATTGGAACGAGCAGTACGTC.

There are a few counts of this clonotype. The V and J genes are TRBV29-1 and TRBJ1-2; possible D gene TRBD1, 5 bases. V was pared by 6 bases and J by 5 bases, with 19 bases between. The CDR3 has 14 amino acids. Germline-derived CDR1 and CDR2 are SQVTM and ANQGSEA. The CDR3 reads CSVPTRGSGYGYTF. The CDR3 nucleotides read TGCAGCGTCCCCACTCGGGGGTCGGGATATGGCTACACCTTC.

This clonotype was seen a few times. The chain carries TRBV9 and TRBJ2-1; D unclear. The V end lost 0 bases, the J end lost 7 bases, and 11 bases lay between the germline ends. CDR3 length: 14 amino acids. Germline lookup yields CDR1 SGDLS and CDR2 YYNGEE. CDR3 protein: CASSVGLMENEQFF. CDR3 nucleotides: TGTGCCAGCAGCGTAGGACTGATGGAGAATGAGCAGTTCTTC. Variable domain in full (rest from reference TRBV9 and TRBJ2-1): DSGVTQTPKHLITATGQRVTLRCSPRSGDLSVYWYQQSLDQGLQFLIQYYNGEERAKGNILERFSAQQFPDLHSELNLSSLELGDSALYFCASSVGLMENEQFFGPGTRLTVL.

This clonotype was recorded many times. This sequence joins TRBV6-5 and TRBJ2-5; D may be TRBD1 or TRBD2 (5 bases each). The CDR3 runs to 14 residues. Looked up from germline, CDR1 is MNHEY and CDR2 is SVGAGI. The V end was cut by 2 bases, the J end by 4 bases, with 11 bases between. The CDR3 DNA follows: TGTGCCAGCAGTTACGGGACGGTAGGAGAGACCCAGTACTTC. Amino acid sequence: CASSYGTVGETQYF.

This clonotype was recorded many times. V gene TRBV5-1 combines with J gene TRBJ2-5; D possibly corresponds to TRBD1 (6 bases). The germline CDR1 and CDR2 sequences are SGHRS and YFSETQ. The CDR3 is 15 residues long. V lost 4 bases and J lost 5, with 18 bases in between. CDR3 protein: CASSDLQGHLETQYF. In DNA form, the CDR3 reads TGCGCCAGCAGCGACCTTCAGGGGCACCTCGAGACCCAGTACTTC.

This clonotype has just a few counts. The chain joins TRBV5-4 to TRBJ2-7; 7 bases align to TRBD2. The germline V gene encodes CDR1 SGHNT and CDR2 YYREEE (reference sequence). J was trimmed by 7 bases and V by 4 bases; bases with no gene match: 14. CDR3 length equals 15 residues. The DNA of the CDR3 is TGTGCCAGCAGCCCAGGCAACGGCGGGAGTGATGAGCAGTACTTC. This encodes CASSPGNGGSDEQYF.

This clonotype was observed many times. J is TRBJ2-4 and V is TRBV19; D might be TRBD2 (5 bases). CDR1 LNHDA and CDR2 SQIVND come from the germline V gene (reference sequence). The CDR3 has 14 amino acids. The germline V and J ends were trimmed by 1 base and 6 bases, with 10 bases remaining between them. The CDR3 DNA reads TGTGCCAGTAGTATAGGAGTAGCGACAAACATTCAGTACTTC. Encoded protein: CASSIGVATNIQYF.

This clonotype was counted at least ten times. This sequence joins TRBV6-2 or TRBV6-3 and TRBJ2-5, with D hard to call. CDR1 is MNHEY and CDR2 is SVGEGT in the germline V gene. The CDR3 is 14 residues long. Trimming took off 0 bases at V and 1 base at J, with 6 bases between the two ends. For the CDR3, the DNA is TGTGCCAGCAGTTACTCTGAGAGCCAAGAGACCCAGTACTTC. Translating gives CASSYSESQETQYF.

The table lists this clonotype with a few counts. The CDR3 sequence: CASSRTGITGELFF. In DNA form, the CDR3 reads TGTGCCAGCAGCCGTACTGGAATCACCGGGGAGCTGTTTTTT. This chain links TRBV27 with TRBJ2-2; D is ambiguous. The CDR3 loop spans 14 amino acids. V lost 6 bases, J lost 4 bases, and 12 bases lay in between. CDR1 is MNHEY and CDR2 is SMNVEV in the germline V gene (reference sequence).

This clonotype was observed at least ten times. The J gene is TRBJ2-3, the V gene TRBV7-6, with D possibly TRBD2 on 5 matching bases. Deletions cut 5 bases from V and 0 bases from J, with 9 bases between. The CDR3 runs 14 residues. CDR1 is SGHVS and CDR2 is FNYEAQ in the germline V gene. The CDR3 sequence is CASSRDSSTDTQYF. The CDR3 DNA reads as TGTGCCAGCAGCCGGGATTCTAGCACAGATACGCAGTATTTT. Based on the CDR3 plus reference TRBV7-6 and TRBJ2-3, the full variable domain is GAGVSQSPRYKVTKRGQDVALRCDPISGHVSLYWYRQALGQGPEFLTYFNYEAQQDKSGLPNDRFSAERPEGSISTLTIQRTEQRDSAMYRCASSRDSSTDTQYFGPGTRLTVL.

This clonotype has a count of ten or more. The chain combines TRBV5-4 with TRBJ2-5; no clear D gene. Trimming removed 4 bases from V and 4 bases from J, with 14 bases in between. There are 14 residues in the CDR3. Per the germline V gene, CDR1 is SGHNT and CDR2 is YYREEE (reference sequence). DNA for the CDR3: TGTGCCAGCAGCCCAGACCCCGCTGCAGAGACCCAGTACTTC. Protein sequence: CASSPDPAAETQYF.

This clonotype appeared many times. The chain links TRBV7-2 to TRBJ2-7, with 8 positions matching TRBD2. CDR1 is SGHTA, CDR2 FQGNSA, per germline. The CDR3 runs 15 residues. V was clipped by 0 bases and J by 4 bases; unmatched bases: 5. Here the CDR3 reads CASSLASGALYEQYV. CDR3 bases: TGTGCCAGCAGCTTAGCTAGCGGGGCCTTATACGAGCAGTACGTC.

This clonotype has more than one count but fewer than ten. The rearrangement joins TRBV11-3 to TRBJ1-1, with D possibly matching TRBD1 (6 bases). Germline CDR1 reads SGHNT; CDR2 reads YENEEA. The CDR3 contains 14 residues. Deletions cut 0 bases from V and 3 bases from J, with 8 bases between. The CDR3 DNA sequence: TGTGCCAGCAGCTTAGAGGGACAACACACTGAAGCTTTCTTT. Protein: CASSLEGQHTEAFF.